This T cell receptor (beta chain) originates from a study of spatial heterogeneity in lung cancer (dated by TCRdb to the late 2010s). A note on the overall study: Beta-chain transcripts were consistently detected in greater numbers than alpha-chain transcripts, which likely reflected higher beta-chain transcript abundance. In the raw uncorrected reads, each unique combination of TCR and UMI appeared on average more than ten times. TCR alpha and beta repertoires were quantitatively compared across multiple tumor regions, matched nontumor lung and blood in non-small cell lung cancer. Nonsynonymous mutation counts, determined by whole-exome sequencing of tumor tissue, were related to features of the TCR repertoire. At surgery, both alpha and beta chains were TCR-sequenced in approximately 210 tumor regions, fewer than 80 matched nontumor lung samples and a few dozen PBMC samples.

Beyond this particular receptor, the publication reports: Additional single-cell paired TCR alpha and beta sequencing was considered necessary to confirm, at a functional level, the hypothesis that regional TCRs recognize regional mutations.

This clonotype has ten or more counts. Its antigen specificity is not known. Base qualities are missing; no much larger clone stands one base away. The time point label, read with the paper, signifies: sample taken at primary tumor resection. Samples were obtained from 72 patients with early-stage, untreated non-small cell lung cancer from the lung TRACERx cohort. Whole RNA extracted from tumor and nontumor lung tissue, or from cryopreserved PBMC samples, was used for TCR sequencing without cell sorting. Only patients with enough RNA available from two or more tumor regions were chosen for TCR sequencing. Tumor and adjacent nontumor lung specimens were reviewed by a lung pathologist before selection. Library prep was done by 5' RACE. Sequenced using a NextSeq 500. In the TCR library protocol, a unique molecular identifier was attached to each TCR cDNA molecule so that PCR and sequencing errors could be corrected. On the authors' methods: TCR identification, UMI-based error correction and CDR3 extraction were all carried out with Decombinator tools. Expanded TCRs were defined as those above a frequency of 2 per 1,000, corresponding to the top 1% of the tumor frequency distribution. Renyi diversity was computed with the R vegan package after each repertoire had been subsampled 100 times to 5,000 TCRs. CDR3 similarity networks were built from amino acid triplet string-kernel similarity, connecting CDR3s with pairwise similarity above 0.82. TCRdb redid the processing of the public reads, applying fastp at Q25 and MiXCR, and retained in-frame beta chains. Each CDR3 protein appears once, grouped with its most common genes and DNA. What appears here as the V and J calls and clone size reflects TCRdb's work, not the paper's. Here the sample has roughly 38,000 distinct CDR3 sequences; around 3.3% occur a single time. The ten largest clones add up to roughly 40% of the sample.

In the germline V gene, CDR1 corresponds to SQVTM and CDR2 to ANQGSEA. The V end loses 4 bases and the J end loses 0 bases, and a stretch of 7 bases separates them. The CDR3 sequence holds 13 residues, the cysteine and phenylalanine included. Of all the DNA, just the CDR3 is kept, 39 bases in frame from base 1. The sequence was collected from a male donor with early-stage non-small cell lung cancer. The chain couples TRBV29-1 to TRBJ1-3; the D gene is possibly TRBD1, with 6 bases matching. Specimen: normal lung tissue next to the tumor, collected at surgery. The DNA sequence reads TGCAGCGTTGGGACAGTCTCTGGAAACACCATATATTTT. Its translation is CSVGTVSGNTIYF.